This T cell receptor beta chain was identified during a study of regulatory T cells in long-lasting Graves disease. Time point reported: persistent/refractory GD, antithyroid drugs over 5 years with positive TRAb. The TCR library was made from RNA that had been extracted from PBMCs in TRIzol. Blood from the periphery, about 9.7 milliliters in all, was drawn into EDTA tubes. V gave up 3 bases and J gave up 7 bases; unmatched junction bases: 8. The germline V gene has CDR1 MNHEY and CDR2 SVGAGI. The CDR3 runs 15 residues. General study results and limits: Persistent disease exhibited a predilection for TRBV28, TRBJ1-2 and TRBJ2-5. For persistent Graves' patients, TCR diversity was lower than for newly diagnosed ones.

This clonotype was seen a single time. Its antigen is as yet unknown. Building the TCR beta libraries relied on iRepertoire HTBI primers, and CDR3 regions underwent Arm-PCR. Via MiXCR, TCRdb re-called the multiplex PCR reads, giving one row per CDR3 protein. Here the sample spans a few hundred thousand distinct CDR3 sequences, about 23% being singletons. This receptor was obtained from a woman between 40 and 50 years old with Graves disease. The sample here was peripheral blood mononuclear cells (PBMCs), taken when the disease was refractory, from a patient treated with antithyroid drugs. The rearrangement joins TRBV6-5 to TRBJ1-4; 7 nucleotides match TRBD1. In nucleotides, the CDR3 is TGTGCCAGCAGTTATTTGTCAGGGGGGACTGAAAAACTGTTTTTT. The encoded protein is CASSYLSGGTEKLFF.